This TCR beta chain was sequenced during a study of response to subunit inactivated influenza vaccine. From germline, CDR1 is LGHNA and CDR2 YNFKEQ. The CDR3 has 12 amino acids. V dropped 4 bases and J dropped 8 bases, with 8 bases sitting between them. From the RT-PCR reads, TCRdb called clonotypes with MiXCR, one entry per CDR3 protein. The repertoire holds under 800,000 distinct CDR3 sequences, with approximately 15% as singletons. This clonotype was seen repeatedly, ten times or more. The chain recombines TRBV4-2 with TRBJ2-2; D is ambiguous. The sequencing here drew on PBMCs from blood, taken approximately 15 days before vaccination. The clonotype comes from a man aged 50-59 years who received an inactivated influenza vaccine. The CDR3 nucleotides are TGTGCCAGCAGCCCCCAATCGGGGGAGCTGTTTTTT. It is translated as CASSPQSGELFF.